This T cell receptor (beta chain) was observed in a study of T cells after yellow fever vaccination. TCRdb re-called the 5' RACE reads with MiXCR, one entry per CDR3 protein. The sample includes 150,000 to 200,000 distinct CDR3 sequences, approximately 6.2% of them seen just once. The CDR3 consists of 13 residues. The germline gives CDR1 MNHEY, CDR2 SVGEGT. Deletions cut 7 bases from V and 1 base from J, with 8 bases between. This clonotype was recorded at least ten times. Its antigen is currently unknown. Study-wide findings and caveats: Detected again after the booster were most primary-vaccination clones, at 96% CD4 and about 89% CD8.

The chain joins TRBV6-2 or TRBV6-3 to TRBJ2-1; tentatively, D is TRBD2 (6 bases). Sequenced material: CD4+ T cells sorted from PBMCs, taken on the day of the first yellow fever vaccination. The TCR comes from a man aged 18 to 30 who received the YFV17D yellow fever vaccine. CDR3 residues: CASTGSSYNEQFF. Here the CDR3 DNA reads TGTGCCAGCACCGGGAGTTCCTACAATGAGCAGTTCTTC.